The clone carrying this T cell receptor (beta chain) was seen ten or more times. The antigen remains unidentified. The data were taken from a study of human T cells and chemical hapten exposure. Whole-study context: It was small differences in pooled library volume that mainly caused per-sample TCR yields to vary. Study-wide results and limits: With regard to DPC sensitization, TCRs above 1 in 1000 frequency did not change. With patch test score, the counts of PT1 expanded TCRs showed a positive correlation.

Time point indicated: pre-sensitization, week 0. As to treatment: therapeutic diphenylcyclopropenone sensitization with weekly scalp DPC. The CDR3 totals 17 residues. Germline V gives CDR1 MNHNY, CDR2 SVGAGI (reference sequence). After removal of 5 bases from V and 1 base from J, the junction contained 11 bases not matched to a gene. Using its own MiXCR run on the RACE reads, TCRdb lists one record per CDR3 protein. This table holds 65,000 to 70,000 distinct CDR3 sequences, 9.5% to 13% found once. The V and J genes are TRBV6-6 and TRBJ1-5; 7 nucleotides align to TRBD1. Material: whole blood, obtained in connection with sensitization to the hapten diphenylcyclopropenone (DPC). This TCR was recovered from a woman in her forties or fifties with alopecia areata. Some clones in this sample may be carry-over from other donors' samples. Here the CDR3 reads CASSLPATGPSNQPQHF. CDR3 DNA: TGTGCCAGCAGTCTCCCCGCGACAGGGCCGAGCAATCAGCCCCAGCATTTT.